One and the same sample provided the 13 T cell receptor beta chains below, sequenced in a study of CD8 T cells in Susac syndrome. Reverse transcription of roughly 0.5 to 1 ug RNA was performed with random hexamers. TCRdb re-derived calls from the immunoSEQ multiplex PCR reads in MiXCR, one entry per CDR3 protein. Here the sample spans around 190,000 distinct CDR3 sequences, over 85% being singletons. The sample comprised CD4+ T cells from PBMCs. These receptors all stem from a human donor in good health.

The rearrangement joins TRBV30 to TRBJ2-5; D perhaps matches TRBD1 (6 bases). Germline-derived CDR1 and CDR2 are GTSNPN and SVGIG (reference sequence). Trimming removed 3 bases at V and 3 bases at J, with 11 bases between. This CDR3 is 13 amino acids long. The CDR3 region is CAWRGAGEETQYF. The CDR3 DNA is TGTGCCTGGAGGGGGGCGGGCGAAGAGACCCAGTACTTC.

The chain uses TRBV27 and TRBJ1-1; D is perhaps TRBD1 (6 bases). The CDR3 consists of 12 residues. The V gene's germline CDR1 is MNHEY and CDR2 SMNVEV (reference sequence). Deletions cut 7 bases from V and 2 bases from J, with 8 bases between. Here the CDR3 DNA reads TGTGCCAGCACAGGGGTTAACACTGAAGCTTTCTTT. Protein sequence: CASTGVNTEAFF.

The chain recombines TRBV12-3 or TRBV12-4 with TRBJ2-5; 10 positions agree with TRBD1. The V and J ends lost 8 bases and 4 bases, in that order; junction bases with no gene match: 7. The CDR3 is 14 amino acids. DNA for the CDR3: TGTGCCAGCGGCGGGACAGGGGTCGGAGAGACCCAGTACTTC. It codes for CASGGTGVGETQYF.

V is TRBV7-2 and J is TRBJ1-4; the D is unclear. CDR3 length equals 15 residues. Germline CDR1 reads SGHTA; CDR2 reads FQGNSA. V was cut by 2 bases and J by 7 bases, with 14 bases left in between. The CDR3 loop reads CASSLNPPGGEKLFF. The CDR3, as DNA: TGTGCCAGCAGCTTAAACCCACCTGGTGGTGAAAAACTGTTTTTT.

The rearrangement links TRBV12-3 or TRBV12-4 to TRBJ2-3; D is uncertain. Between the trimmed V and J ends, which lost 5 bases and 5 bases, there was a span of 14 bases. This CDR3 spans 14 amino acids. CDR3 DNA sequence: TGTGCCAGCAGTCATCAGACTTCGATAGATACGCAGTATTTT. Translated: CASSHQTSIDTQYF.

The chain has TRBV12-3 or TRBV12-4 and TRBJ2-1, with TRBD2 matching over 14 bases. This CDR3 comprises 16 residues. The V segment lost 0 bases and the J segment 9 bases; nucleotides outside the gene matches: 4. CDR3 bases: TGTGCCAGCAGTTTAGCGCGACTAGCGGGAGGGAGTGAGCAGTTCTTC. Protein: CASSLARLAGGSEQFF.

The chain employs TRBV6-5 and TRBJ2-2; TRBD2 is a possible D gene (6 bases). In germline, CDR1 is MNHEY, CDR2 SVGAGI. CDR3 length: 15 amino acids. V lost 7 bases and J 0 bases, leaving 12 bases between the germline ends. The CDR3 coding sequence is TGTGCCAGCACTTATCGCGGGGCGAACACCGGGGAGCTGTTTTTT. Its translation is CASTYRGANTGELFF.

The V call is TRBV7-9, the J call TRBJ2-5, with D perhaps matching TRBD1 (5 bases). There are 15 residues in the CDR3. CDR1 is SEHNR, CDR2 FQNEAQ, per germline (reference sequence). V gave up 3 bases and J gave up 0 bases, with 11 bases separating them. The DNA of the CDR3 is TGTGCCAGCAGCTTCGGCAGGGCCTACCAAGAGACCCAGTACTTC. Residues: CASSFGRAYQETQYF.

This clonotype showed up just once. The rearrangement uses TRBV20-1 and TRBJ2-7; tentatively, D is TRBD1 or TRBD2 (5 bases each). The CDR3 runs to 15 residues. From germline, CDR1 is DFQATT and CDR2 SNEGSKA (reference sequence). Trimming removed 2 bases from V and 0 bases from J, with 14 bases in between. The CDR3 DNA reads TGCAGTGCTAGATCCGGGACGGGGAGCTCCTACGAGCAGTACTTC. It translates to CSARSGTGSSYEQYF.

The chain combines TRBV4-2 with TRBJ1-2; 7 bases align to TRBD1. The germline CDR1 and CDR2 sequences are LGHNA and YNFKEQ. The CDR3 totals 14 residues. Germline trimming cut 5 bases from V and 2 bases from J; bases unmatched to any gene: 5. The CDR3 spells CASSKGQENYGYTF. As DNA, the CDR3 is TGTGCCAGCAGCAAAGGACAGGAGAACTATGGCTACACCTTC.

The chain has TRBV18 and TRBJ2-7; 10 nucleotides align to TRBD2. Germline CDR1 reads KGHSH; CDR2 reads LQKENI. The V segment lost 2 bases and the J segment 7 bases; nucleotides outside the gene matches: 5. CDR3 length: 14 amino acids. The CDR3 protein is CASSPSGRANEQYF. As DNA, the CDR3 is TGTGCCAGCTCACCAAGCGGGAGGGCCAATGAGCAGTACTTC.

The V call is TRBV12-3 or TRBV12-4, the J call TRBJ1-5; tentative D call: TRBD1 (6 bases). The germline V and J ends were trimmed by 4 bases and 0 bases, with 7 bases remaining between them. This CDR3 is 14 amino acids long. Written as DNA, the CDR3 is TGTGCCAGCAGTTCAGGGGTTAGCAATCAGCCCCAGCATTTT. Its translation: CASSSGVSNQPQHF.

V usage is TRBV20-1 and J usage is TRBJ1-4, with D maybe TRBD1 (5 bases). The CDR3 is 11 residues long. Trimming cost V 4 bases and J 8 bases, with 8 bases left between them. CDR1 and CDR2 (germline): DFQATT, SNEGSKA (reference sequence). The CDR3 DNA reads as TGCAGTGCTAATAGGGGAGAAAAACTGTTTTTT. Protein product: CSANRGEKLFF.